Listed below are T cell receptor beta chains from one sample, sequenced in a study of PD-1 blockade in classical Hodgkin lymphoma. Libraries were prepared by immunoSEQ multiplex PCR; TCRdb keeps only in-frame clonotypes and omits some of them. The profile shows about 36,000 clones, approximately 69% of them singletons. This specimen consisted of peripheral blood mononuclear cells (PBMCs), obtained before the second cycle of nivolumab. The receptors were sampled from a human donor with classical Hodgkin lymphoma. The CDR3 runs from the conserved cysteine through the conserved F or W. D genes are given only for firm matches. Clone size, where shown, is once, few, many, or a class for clones that have expanded.

TRBV6-6	TRBD2	NA	TRBJ2-7	CASWGGGYEQYF	TGTGCCTCGTGGGGCGGGGGGTACGAGCAGTACTTC
TRBV6-5	NA	NA	TRBJ1-2	CASSYDGAYGYTF	TGTGCCAGCAGTTACGATGGAGCATATGGCTACACCTTC
TRBV5-6	NA	NA	TRBJ1-3	CASMFSRSGNTIYF	TGTGCCAGCATGTTTAGCCGCTCTGGAAACACCATATATTTT
TRBV30	TRBD1	few	TRBJ1-2	CAWSTGDYGYTF	TGTGCCTGGAGTACAGGGGACTATGGCTACACCTTC
TRBV16	NA	NA	TRBJ1-6	CASSHTFPVSPLHF	TGTGCCAGCAGCCATACTTTCCCTGTGTCTCCCCTCCACTTT
TRBV2	NA	NA	TRBJ2-2	CASSTQGAGELFF	TGTGCCAGCAGTACCCAGGGCGCCGGGGAGCTGTTTTTT
TRBV6-5	TRBD1	few	TRBJ2-7	CASSPRDRGNEQYF	TGTGCCAGCAGTCCCCGGGACAGGGGTAACGAGCAGTACTTC
TRBV6-6	NA	NA	TRBJ2-2	CASRNGRDTGELFF	TGTGCCAGCCGAAATGGTCGGGACACCGGGGAGCTGTTTTTT
TRBV5-8	NA	NA	TRBJ1-1	CASSLGQGRTEAFF	TGTGCCAGCAGCTTGGGGCAGGGGCGGACTGAAGCTTTCTTT
TRBV10-3	NA	NA	TRBJ1-1	CAISEGFGTEAFF	TGTGCCATCAGTGAGGGTTTCGGTACTGAAGCTTTCTTT
TRBV7-2	TRBD1	NA	TRBJ1-6	CASGIQGANNSPLHF	TGTGCCAGCGGAATACAGGGGGCGAATAATTCACCCCTCCACTTT
TRBV13	NA	NA	TRBJ2-3	CASSLVRRSTDTQYF	TGTGCCAGCAGCTTAGTTAGGAGAAGCACAGATACGCAGTATTTT
TRBV18	TRBD2	NA	TRBJ2-1	CASSPPGGSKNEQFF	TGTGCCAGCTCACCACCGGGAGGGTCTAAAAATGAGCAGTTCTTC
TRBV7-9	NA	NA	TRBJ2-5	CASSAPWGTQYF	TGTGCCAGCAGCGCCCCCTGGGGGACCCAGTACTTC
TRBV6-1	TRBD1	NA	TRBJ1-2	CASSAQQGPWYGYTF	TGTGCCAGCAGTGCTCAACAGGGGCCTTGGTATGGCTACACCTTC
TRBV5-8	NA	once	TRBJ1-5	CASSTGYSNQPQHF	TGTGCCAGCAGTACGGGGTATAGCAATCAGCCCCAGCATTTT
TRBV4-1	TRBD1	NA	TRBJ2-4	CASSQAGQGNIQYF	TGCGCCAGCAGCCAAGCGGGACAGGGAAACATTCAGTACTTC
TRBV7-9	NA	NA	TRBJ1-1	CASSLDGRMNTEAFF	TGTGCCAGCAGCTTAGATGGGCGGATGAACACTGAAGCTTTCTTT
TRBV13	NA	NA	TRBJ1-5	CASSRRDILNQPQHF	TGTGCCAGCAGCCGAAGAGACATCCTCAATCAGCCCCAGCATTTT
TRBV5-4	NA	NA	TRBJ1-1	CASSLAGRNTEAFF	TGTGCCAGCAGCTTGGCGGGTAGAAACACTGAAGCTTTCTTT
TRBV4-1	NA	NA	TRBJ2-5	CASSFGRGQETQYF	TGCGCCAGCAGCTTCGGCAGAGGGCAAGAGACCCAGTACTTC
TRBV6-5	NA	NA	TRBJ2-7	CASTGQGYEQYF	TGTGCCAGCACCGGGCAGGGCTACGAGCAGTACTTC
TRBV25-1	NA	NA	TRBJ1-4	CASSEIVRGGDEKLFF	TGTGCCAGCAGTGAAATCGTTCGGGGAGGGGATGAAAAACTGTTTTTT
TRBV5-1	NA	few	TRBJ2-7	CASSLVWGYEQYF	TGCGCCAGCAGCTTGGTATGGGGGTACGAGCAGTACTTC
TRBV29-1	TRBD1	NA	TRBJ1-2	CSVGPGQASFYGYTF	TGCAGCGTGGGTCCGGGACAGGCCTCTTTCTATGGCTACACCTTC
TRBV6-1	NA	NA	TRBJ1-4	CASSEEYFATNEKLFF	TGTGCCAGCAGTGAAGAATACTTTGCAACTAATGAAAAACTGTTTTTT
TRBV10-3	TRBD2	NA	TRBJ2-4	CAISEVGGAKNIQYF	TGTGCCATCAGTGAGGTGGGGGGGGCCAAAAACATTCAGTACTTC
TRBV2	NA	medium-sized	TRBJ1-2	CASSVEYGGGYTF	TGTGCCAGCAGCGTTGAGTACGGTGGAGGCTACACCTTC
TRBV5-7	NA	few	TRBJ2-1	CASSQTESSYNEQFF	TGTGCCAGCAGTCAGACAGAGAGCTCCTACAATGAGCAGTTCTTC
TRBV6-6	NA	NA	TRBJ1-1	CASRGITEAFF	TGTGCCAGCAGAGGCATCACTGAAGCTTTCTTT
TRBV5-1	TRBD2	NA	TRBJ2-3	CASSHGGSRTDTQYF	TGCGCCAGCAGCCACGGCGGGAGCCGCACAGATACGCAGTATTTT
TRBV9	TRBD2	NA	TRBJ2-5	CASSVSSGSRGQETQYF	TGTGCCAGCAGCGTTTCTAGCGGGAGTAGGGGGCAAGAGACCCAGTACTTC
TRBV4-2	NA	few	TRBJ1-5	CASSQDAPTNSNQPQHF	TGTGCCAGCAGCCAAGATGCTCCCACTAATAGCAATCAGCCCCAGCATTTT
TRBV2	TRBD1	NA	TRBJ2-5	CASRRDRGPQETQYF	TGTGCCAGCCGGAGGGACAGGGGGCCGCAAGAGACCCAGTACTTC
TRBV6-5	NA	NA	TRBJ1-2	CASSYPTGGYTF	TGTGCCAGCAGTTACCCGACAGGCGGCTACACCTTC
TRBV7-2	NA	NA	TRBJ1-1	CASTREQVPNTEAFF	TGTGCCAGCACCCGGGAACAGGTTCCGAACACTGAAGCTTTCTTT
TRBV5-1	NA	many	TRBJ2-2	CASSLKTNTGELFF	TGCGCCAGCAGCTTGAAGACGAACACCGGGGAGCTGTTTTTT
TRBV14	NA	NA	TRBJ1-5	CASSQDMRESQPQHF	TGTGCCAGCAGCCAAGATATGAGGGAATCGCAGCCCCAGCATTTT
TRBV2	TRBD1	NA	TRBJ1-2	CASRESTGETYGYTF	TGTGCCAGCAGAGAGAGCACAGGGGAGACCTATGGCTACACCTTC
TRBV4-1	NA	NA	TRBJ1-2	CASSQDRGTIYGYTF	TGCGCCAGCAGCCAAGATCGGGGGACAATCTATGGCTACACCTTC
TRBV11-2	NA	once	TRBJ1-5	CASSPTPGRGGNQPQHF	TGTGCCAGCAGCCCCACGCCGGGGCGGGGTGGCAATCAGCCCCAGCATTTT
TRBV11-3	NA	NA	TRBJ1-1	CASSLGGEGNTEAFF	TGTGCCAGCAGCTTAGGGGGAGAAGGGAACACTGAAGCTTTCTTT
TRBV18	NA	NA	TRBJ2-3	CASSPVIGTEGTDTQYF	TGTGCCAGCTCACCAGTTATAGGAACCGAGGGCACAGATACGCAGTATTTT
TRBV4-1	TRBD2	NA	TRBJ2-1	CASSQRLAEGNEQFF	TGCGCCAGCAGCCAACGACTAGCGGAGGGCAATGAGCAGTTCTTC
TRBV2	NA	few	TRBJ1-3	CAFTQWREAGNTIYF	TGTGCCTTCACCCAATGGCGCGAGGCTGGAAACACCATATATTTT
TRBV28	NA	NA	TRBJ1-5	CASSLLTPDQPQHF	TGTGCCAGCAGTTTACTGACGCCCGATCAGCCCCAGCATTTT
TRBV6-5	NA	NA	TRBJ1-3	CASSYSWGSGNTIYF	TGTGCCAGCAGTTACTCCTGGGGATCCGGAAACACCATATATTTT